These 2 T cell receptor beta chains were all obtained from the same sample, sequenced in a study of identical twins. Each CDR3 protein is one row after TCRdb ran MiXCR on the 5' RACE reads. Counted here are some 790,000 distinct CDR3 sequences, around a sixth occurring once; the ten biggest clones make up around 13%. The sample was also reused in another study, on T cells expressing NK-cell markers.

The sample consisted of PBMCs. These receptors all come from a woman between 18 and 29 years old in good health.

This rearrangement joins TRBV20-1 to TRBJ2-5; D might be TRBD2 (8 bases). V lost 8 bases to trimming and J lost 2 bases, with 15 bases between them. The CDR3 is 13 amino acids. Germline V lookup: CDR1 DFQATT, CDR2 SNEGSKA (reference sequence). As DNA, the CDR3 is TGCAGTTCGGGAGGGACAGCTCAAGAGACCCAGTACTTC. Protein product: CSSGGTAQETQYF.

This clonotype was recorded many times. V gene TRBV24-1 combines with J gene TRBJ2-1; unclear D gene. With 7 bases removed from V and 5 bases from J, the gap between germline ends came to 8 bases. Germline V lookup: CDR1 KGHDR, CDR2 SFDVKD. This CDR3 is built from 12 residues. In DNA, the CDR3 is TGTGCCACCAGCTCCAGCGACAATGAGCAGTTCTTC. Translated, it gives CATSSSDNEQFF.